What follows is one T cell receptor (beta chain) and its context. Its target is not known. The data stem from a study of cytomegalovirus exposure and HLA in healthy donors. Study details: As released early, the data held roughly 85 million unique TCRs from HLA-typed donors.

Overall study results and limits: In the analysis, some V segments, TRBV6-2 and TRBV6-3 included, were excluded as indistinguishable.

CDR3 length equals 15 residues. Trimming took off 5 bases at V and 6 bases at J, with 18 bases between the two ends. CDR1 is SGHTA, CDR2 FQGTGA, per germline. The PCR employed 60 Vbeta primers together with 13 Jbeta primers. The method was immunoSEQ multiplex PCR; TCRdb's version includes in-frame clones alone and lacks a portion of them. The sample includes more than 90,000 clones, nearly 70% of them seen just once. The V call is TRBV7-3, the J call TRBJ2-3; TRBD2 is a possible D gene (6 bases). The receptor comes from a man aged 50-60 years in good health and CMV-seronegative. The specimen sequenced was PBMCs. The CDR3 DNA reads as TGTGCCAGCAGCCCCTCCGGGACTCAGAGGGATACGCAGTATTTT. It encodes CASSPSGTQRDTQYF.